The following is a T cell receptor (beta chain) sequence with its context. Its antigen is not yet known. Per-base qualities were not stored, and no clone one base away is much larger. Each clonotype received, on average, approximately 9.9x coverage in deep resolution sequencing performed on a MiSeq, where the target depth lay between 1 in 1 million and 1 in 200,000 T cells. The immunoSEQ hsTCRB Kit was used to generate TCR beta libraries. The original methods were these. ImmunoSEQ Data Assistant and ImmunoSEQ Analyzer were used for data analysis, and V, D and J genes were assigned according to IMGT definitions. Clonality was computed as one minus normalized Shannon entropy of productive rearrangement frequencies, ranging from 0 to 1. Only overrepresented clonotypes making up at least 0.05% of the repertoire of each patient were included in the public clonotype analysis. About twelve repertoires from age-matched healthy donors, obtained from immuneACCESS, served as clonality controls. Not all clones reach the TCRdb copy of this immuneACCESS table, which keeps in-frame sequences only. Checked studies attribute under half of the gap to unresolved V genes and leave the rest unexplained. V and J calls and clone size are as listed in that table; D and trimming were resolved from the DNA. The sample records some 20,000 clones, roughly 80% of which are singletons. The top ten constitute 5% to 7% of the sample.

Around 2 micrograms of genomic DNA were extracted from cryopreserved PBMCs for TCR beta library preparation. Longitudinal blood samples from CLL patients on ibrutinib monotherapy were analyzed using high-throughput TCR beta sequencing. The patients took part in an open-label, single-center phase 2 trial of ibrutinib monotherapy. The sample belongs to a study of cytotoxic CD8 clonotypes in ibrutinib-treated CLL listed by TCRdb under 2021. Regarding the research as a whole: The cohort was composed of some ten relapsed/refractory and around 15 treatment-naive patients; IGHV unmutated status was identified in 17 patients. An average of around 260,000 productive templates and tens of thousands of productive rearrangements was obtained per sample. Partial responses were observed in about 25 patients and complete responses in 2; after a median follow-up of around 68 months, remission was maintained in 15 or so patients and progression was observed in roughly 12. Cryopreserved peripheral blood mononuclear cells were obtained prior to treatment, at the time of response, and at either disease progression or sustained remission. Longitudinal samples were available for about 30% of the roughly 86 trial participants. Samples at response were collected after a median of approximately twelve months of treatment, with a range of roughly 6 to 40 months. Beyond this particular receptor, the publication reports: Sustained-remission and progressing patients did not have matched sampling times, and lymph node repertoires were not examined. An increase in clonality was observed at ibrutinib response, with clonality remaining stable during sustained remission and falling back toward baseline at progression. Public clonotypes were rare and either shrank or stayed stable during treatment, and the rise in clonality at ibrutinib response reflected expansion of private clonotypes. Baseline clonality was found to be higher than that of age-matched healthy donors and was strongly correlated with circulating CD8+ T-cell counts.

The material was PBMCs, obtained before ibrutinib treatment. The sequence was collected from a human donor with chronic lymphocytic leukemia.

The nucleotide sequence is TGTGCCAGCAGCCCCTCAGGGGGGGCCTCCTATGGCTACACCTTC. Its product reads: CASSPSGGASYGYTF. The chain uses TRBV9 and TRBJ1-2, and TRBD1 matches 7 of the central bases. Clipping removes 4 bases from V and 4 bases from J, with 10 as the unmatched junction base count. Reading the germline V gene gives CDR1 SGDLS and CDR2 YYNGEE. Spanning cysteine to phenylalanine, the CDR3 consists of 15 amino acids. Only the CDR3 portion is preserved as DNA: 45 bases, with reading frame beginning at the first base.